The 5 T cell receptor beta chains reported below all come from one sample, sequenced in a study of T-cell reconstitution after alpha-beta-depleted transplantation in children. TCRbeta library construction was performed incorporating unique molecular identifiers. TCRdb itself ran the PCR reads through MiXCR, one entry per CDR3 protein. The sample holds roughly 300,000 distinct CDR3 sequences, 10% seen once. The sequenced sample was PBMCs from the stem cell graft donor, obtained from the stem cell graft. Every receptor here comes from a human donor who donated a stem cell graft to a child with acute lymphoblastic leukemia.

This clonotype has more than one count but fewer than ten. This rearrangement joins TRBV5-1 to TRBJ2-7, with TRBD1 matching over 7 bases. The CDR3 runs to 18 residues. The germline V gene has CDR1 SGHRS and CDR2 YFSETQ. V lost 3 bases and J lost 2; bases outside the gene matches: 17. CDR3 sequence reads: CASSSKEATPGQTYEQYF. The CDR3 coding sequence is TGCGCCAGCAGCTCGAAGGAAGCGACACCGGGACAGACCTACGAGCAGTACTTC.

This clonotype was observed many times. The rearrangement joins TRBV12-3 or TRBV12-4 to TRBJ2-3, with TRBD2 matching 7 bases. CDR3 size: 15 residues. The V gene end was trimmed by 7 bases and the J gene end by 3 bases; junction bases not matched to a gene: 10. The CDR3 spells CASTPRGSRTDTQYF. The CDR3 region has the DNA TGTGCCAGCACCCCGCGCGGGAGCAGGACAGATACGCAGTATTTT.

The CDR3 nucleotides read TGTGCCAGCAGCTTAAGGGCAGGGGTCCCGAACACTGAAGCTTTCTTT. It is translated as CASSLRAGVPNTEAFF. The rearrangement joins TRBV7-2 to TRBJ1-1, with D perhaps TRBD1 (6 bases). The V end was cut by 2 bases, the J end by 1 base, with 14 bases between. This CDR3 comprises 16 residues. The germline V gene encodes CDR1 SGHTA and CDR2 FQGNSA. Together with reference TRBV7-2 and TRBJ1-1, the CDR3 gives the full variable domain: GAGVSQSPSNKVTEKGKDVELRCDPISGHTALYWYRQSLGQGLEFLIYFQGNSAPDKSGLPSDRFSAERTGGSVSTLTIQRTQQEDSAVYLCASSLRAGVPNTEAFFGQGTRLTVV.

Ten or more counts support this clonotype. The chain is built from TRBV7-8 and TRBJ2-7; D may correspond to TRBD1 or TRBD2 (5 bases each). Trimming pared 5 bases from V and 6 bases from J, leaving 14 bases between. The germline V gene has CDR1 SGHVS and CDR2 FQNEAQ. The CDR3 has 13 amino acids. CDR3 protein: CASSPMGVREQYF. CDR3 sequence (DNA): TGTGCCAGCAGCCCCATGGGGGTACGCGAGCAGTACTTC.

This chain joins TRBV29-1 and TRBJ2-5; either TRBD1 or TRBD2 may fit D (6 bases each). Per germline, CDR1 SQVTM and CDR2 ANQGSEA. CDR3 length: 15 amino acids. V lost 2 bases to trimming and J lost 0 bases, with 13 bases between them. The CDR3 reads CSVERGTLYQETQYF. In DNA, the CDR3 is TGCAGCGTTGAACGGGGGACACTTTACCAAGAGACCCAGTACTTC.